This TCR beta chain comes out of a study of control samples from healthy donors and cancer patients. The CDR3 runs to 14 residues. In germline, CDR1 is ENHRY, CDR2 SYGVKD. The V end lost 7 bases, the J end lost 6 bases, and 18 bases lay between the germline ends. Assay used: immunoSEQ multiplex PCR; TCRdb lists only in-frame clones, some missing. The sample has some 120,000 clones, 85% to 95% seen once. This clone was seen a handful of times. This chain connects TRBV10-3 to TRBJ1-2; maybe TRBD1 (5 bases). Specimen: PBMCs. This clonotype originated in an elderly man with head and neck cancer. The CDR3 sequence: CAITKDTWGDGYTF. The CDR3 bases are TGTGCCATCACAAAGGACACTTGGGGGGATGGCTACACCTTC.